Shown below are 30 T cell receptor beta chains from a single sample sequenced in a study of beta chain features in type 1 diabetes (dated by TCRdb to 2017 to 2018). Library generation was performed with the immunoSEQ multiplex PCR assay. The entire amount of isolated RNA was reverse transcribed using the High Capacity cDNA Reverse Transcription Kit, so the sequenced TCRB transcripts were expressed ones. TCRdb mirrors the immuneACCESS table, restricted to in-frame sequences. Some clones are absent from its copies; in checked studies, under half trace to an unresolved V gene, and the reason for the others is unknown. The sample profile shows about 160,000 clones; approximately 9% of them were found once. The ten most abundant clones make up around 0.56% of the sample. What these receptors recognize is not known. Points the paper makes about the study in general: In all four CD4+ subsets, TCRB CDR3 length was moderately but significantly shorter in type 1 diabetes patients.

Sequencing was carried out using central memory CD4+ T cells from blood. The receptors come from a woman aged 18-29 years with type 1 diabetes.

The rearrangement links TRBV30 to TRBJ2-5, with 9 bases aligning to TRBD2. CDR1 and CDR2 from the germline V gene are GTSNPN and SVGIG (reference sequence). V was clipped by 4 bases and J by 5 bases; unmatched bases: 8. The CDR3 contains 14 residues. CDR3: CAWTVGAGGETQYF. For the CDR3, the DNA is TGTGCCTGGACCGTAGGGGCGGGAGGGGAGACCCAGTACTTC. The whole variable domain, filled in from reference TRBV30 and TRBJ2-5, reads SQTIHQWPATLVQPVGSPLSLECTVEGTSNPNLYWYRQAAGRGLQLLFYSVGIGQISSEVPQNLSASRPQDRQFILSSKKLLLSDSGFYLCAWTVGAGGETQYFGPGTRLLVL.

CDR3 amino acids: CAWSVTGNQPQHF. The CDR3 DNA is TGTGCCTGGAGTGTCACAGGTAATCAGCCCCAGCATTTT. J is TRBJ1-5 and V is TRBV30, with D tentatively TRBD1 (5 bases). CDR1 GTSNPN and CDR2 SVGIG come from the germline V gene (reference sequence). The CDR3 has 13 residues. Trimming left V 0 bases short and J 4 bases short, with 7 bases between.

The table lists this clone with a few counts. The CDR3 DNA reads TGTGCCAGCTCTGGGTTCGAGGACACTGAAGCTTTCTTT. Translation: CASSGFEDTEAFF. The V call is TRBV7-6, the J call TRBJ1-1, with D hard to call. The germline CDR1 and CDR2 sequences are SGHVS and FNYEAQ. Trimming stripped 8 bases from V and 3 bases from J, with 13 bases between. The CDR3 runs to 13 residues.

The CDR3 sequence is CAWGTAIGQPQHF. For the CDR3, the DNA is TGTGCCTGGGGGACAGCCATTGGTCAGCCCCAGCATTTT. The V and J genes are TRBV30 and TRBJ1-5; TRBD1 matches 7 bases. This CDR3 region has 13 residues. Germline V gene data show CDR1 as GTSNPN and CDR2 as SVGIG (reference sequence). The ends lost 5 bases at V and 6 bases at J; junction bases unmatched: 7.

This clone has a handful of counts. The chain couples TRBV7-9 to TRBJ1-2; D is unclear. The CDR3 consists of 13 residues. In germline, CDR1 is SEHNR, CDR2 FQNEAQ (reference sequence). V was clipped by 3 bases and J by 4 bases, with 9 bases between them. CDR3 protein: CASSFDSGYGYTF. The CDR3 nucleotides read TGTGCCAGCAGCTTCGACTCCGGCTATGGCTACACCTTC. Complete variable domain (other parts from reference TRBV7-9 and TRBJ1-2): DTGVSQNPRHKITKRGQNVTFRCDPISEHNRLYWYRQTLGQGPEFLTYFQNEAQLEKSRLLSDRFSAERPKGSFSTLEIQRTEQGDSAMYLCASSFDSGYGYTFGSGTRLTVV.

Only a few counts were recorded for this clone. The J gene is TRBJ2-7, the V gene TRBV18; D gene ambiguous. The CDR3 has 14 amino acids. The ends were cut back, 5 bases at V and 3 bases at J, with 14 bases in the middle. Looked up from germline, CDR1 is KGHSH and CDR2 is LQKENI. The DNA for the CDR3 is TGTGCCAGCTCAGCCGACATCTCGATCTACGAGCAGTACTTC. Translation: CASSADISIYEQYF.

This clone was detected a few times. The chain employs TRBV7-8 and TRBJ2-2; TRBD1 aligns across 7 bases. After removal of 5 bases from V and 14 bases from J, the junction contained 11 bases not matched to a gene. From germline, CDR1 is SGHVS and CDR2 FQNEAQ. The CDR3 is 13 amino acids. The CDR3 loop is CASSLGYGTELFF. CDR3 bases: TGTGCCAGCAGCCTAGGATATGGGACAGAACTGTTTTTT.

This rearrangement joins TRBV5-4 to TRBJ2-1; the match to TRBD2 covers 11 bases. The CDR3 has 15 residues. Germline-derived CDR1 and CDR2 are SGHNT and YYREEE (reference sequence). With 4 bases clipped from V and 3 bases from J, the junction kept 3 bases outside the gene matches. The CDR3 reads CASSPTSGVYNEQFF. CDR3 sequence (DNA): TGTGCCAGCAGCCCGACTAGCGGGGTCTACAATGAGCAGTTCTTC. Full variable domain (remainder filled in from reference TRBV5-4 and TRBJ2-1): ETGVTQSPTHLIKTRGQQVTLRCSSQSGHNTVSWYQQALGQGPQFIFQYYREEENGRGNFPPRFSGLQFPNYSSELNVNALELDDSALYLCASSPTSGVYNEQFFGPGTRLTVL.

This chain joins TRBV19 and TRBJ2-3; weak D call: TRBD2 (5 bases). This CDR3 region has 15 residues. The germline V and J ends were trimmed by 8 bases and 3 bases, with 18 bases remaining between them. In germline, CDR1 is LNHDA, CDR2 SQIVND (reference sequence). The chain's CDR3 is CASGLERNPTDTQYF. CDR3 sequence (DNA): TGTGCCAGTGGGCTTGAGCGGAACCCGACAGATACGCAGTATTTT.

The gene calls are TRBV10-3 and TRBJ2-1; the match to TRBD2 covers 7 bases. Trimming removed 5 bases from V and 1 base from J; junction bases left unmatched: 8. From germline, CDR1 is ENHRY and CDR2 SYGVKD. This CDR3 region has 16 residues. The chain's CDR3 is CAISRSSGISYNEQFF. CDR3 sequence (DNA): TGTGCCATCAGTAGGTCTAGCGGTATTTCCTACAATGAGCAGTTCTTC.

Only one count was recorded for this clone. This chain joins TRBV9 and TRBJ2-5; D gene unclear. CDR3 length equals 15 residues. Germline loops: CDR1 SGDLS, CDR2 YYNGEE. V was trimmed by 7 bases and J by 0 bases, leaving 16 bases between them. Written as DNA, the CDR3 is TGTGCCAGCTTACCCATCACCGGGTACCAAGAGACCCAGTACTTC. Protein product: CASLPITGYQETQYF.

This clone turned up a few times. The rearrangement links TRBV7-2 to TRBJ1-1; D uncertain. There are 15 residues in the CDR3. V lost 5 bases, J lost 0 bases, and 13 bases lay in between. Looked up from germline, CDR1 is SGHTA and CDR2 is FQGNSA. CDR3 region: CASSPQVSMNTEAFF. CDR3 DNA: TGTGCCAGCAGCCCCCAGGTTTCTATGAACACTGAAGCTTTCTTT.

A few counts support this clone. The genes are TRBV5-1 and TRBJ2-5; D unclear. CDR3 length equals 14 residues. Germline V gene lookup returns CDR1 SGHRS and CDR2 YFSETQ. V dropped 0 bases and J dropped 7 bases, with 13 bases sitting between them. The CDR3 sequence: CASSLDQAGWTQYF. DNA for the CDR3: TGCGCCAGCAGCTTGGATCAGGCCGGATGGACCCAGTACTTC.

For this clone: This specimen includes other DNA sequences encoding the same CDR3. V usage is TRBV2 and J usage is TRBJ2-7; 7 bases are shared with TRBD1. V dropped 6 bases and J dropped 3; count of bases not matched to a gene: 2. CDR3 size: 12 residues. Germline lookup yields CDR1 SNHLY and CDR2 FYNNEI. The CDR3 DNA follows: TGTGCCAGCAGATCAGGGGGCTACGAGCAGTACTTC. Protein product: CASRSGGYEQYF.

This clone was found a few times. Other DNA sequences in the same sample also yield this CDR3. This chain links TRBV5-4 with TRBJ2-3; TRBD2 aligns across 12 bases. Trimming cost V 2 bases and J 2 bases; bases outside gene matches: 3. The CDR3 has 16 amino acids. CDR1 is SGHNT, CDR2 YYREEE, per germline (reference sequence). This CDR3 reads CASSFPSGRVTDTQYF. The CDR3 bases are TGTGCCAGCAGCTTTCCTAGCGGGAGGGTCACAGATACGCAGTATTTT.

This clone was seen only a few times. The chain couples TRBV7-2 to TRBJ2-7; maybe TRBD1 (5 bases). The CDR3 consists of 13 residues. V lost 5 bases and J 0 bases, leaving 8 bases between the germline ends. Germline V gives CDR1 SGHTA, CDR2 FQGNSA. The CDR3: CASSTRASYEQYF. The CDR3 DNA reads as TGTGCCAGCAGCACCAGGGCCTCCTACGAGCAGTACTTC.

This clone was seen a single time. The V call is TRBV6-5, the J call TRBJ1-6, with a tentative D call TRBD1 (6 bases). V lost 11 bases, J lost 7 bases, and 15 bases lay in between. The germline CDR1 and CDR2 sequences are MNHEY and SVGAGI. The CDR3 contains 13 residues. For the CDR3, the DNA is TGTGCCGGGGCGGAAACAGGGAATTCACCCCTCCACTTT. It specifies CAGAETGNSPLHF.

The rearrangement joins TRBV6-5 to TRBJ1-6, with D hard to call. Germline assignment: CDR1 MNHEY and CDR2 SVGAGI. CDR3 length: 13 amino acids. The ends were cut back, 4 bases at V and 8 bases at J, with 9 bases in the middle. CDR3 region: CASSFDNDSPLHF. The CDR3 DNA sequence: TGTGCCAGCAGTTTTGACAATGATTCACCCCTCCACTTT.

This clone was seen a few times. The rearrangement joins TRBV15 to TRBJ2-5, with 8 bases fitting TRBD1. V lost 0 bases, J lost 2 bases, and 8 bases stayed unmatched. The CDR3 is 17 residues long. Germline V gives CDR1 LNHNV, CDR2 YYDKDF (reference sequence). DNA of the CDR3: TGTGCCACCAGCAGAGAGGGAGTCGGGACAGGACAAGAGACCCAGTACTTC. Translation: CATSREGVGTGQETQYF.

The V gene is TRBV11-3, the J gene TRBJ2-1; 8 positions match TRBD1. V gave up 1 base and J gave up 4 bases; unmatched junction bases: 3. Germline CDR1 SGHNT, CDR2 YENEEA. The length of the CDR3 is 15 residues. The CDR3 here is CASSLGQGRYNEQFF. The CDR3 DNA sequence: TGTGCCAGCAGCTTAGGACAGGGGAGGTACAATGAGCAGTTCTTC.

The rearrangement joins TRBV21-1 to TRBJ2-3; the DNA was not compared with TRBD2, the D call given in the table. TRBV21-1 is termed a pseudogene. The CDR3 is 13 residues long. CDR3 DNA: TGTGCCAGCAGCAAAAGAGTCCGGGATACGCAGTATTTT. Its protein is CASSKRVRDTQYF.

This clone showed up just a few times. This chain links TRBV18 with TRBJ1-5; D gene unclear. The CDR3 covers 14 residues. V lost 5 bases to trimming and J lost 4 bases, with 12 bases between them. Germline CDR1 KGHSH, CDR2 LQKENI. The CDR3 nucleotides read TGTGCCAGCTCAGACCGGGCGGGGAATCAGCCCCAGCATTTT. This codes for CASSDRAGNQPQHF.

Notes on this clone: Other DNA sequences in this specimen translate into the identical CDR3. The CDR3 DNA reads TGTGCCAGCTCACCATCCAGGGGGAATGAAAAACTGTTTTTT. Residues: CASSPSRGNEKLFF. V gene TRBV18 combines with J gene TRBJ1-4; 7 bases line up with TRBD1. CDR1 and CDR2 (germline): KGHSH, LQKENI. With 2 bases clipped from V and 5 bases from J, the junction kept 2 bases outside the gene matches. The length of the CDR3 is 14 residues.

This clone was counted a few times. The J gene is TRBJ1-1, the V gene TRBV7-9; D possibly corresponds to TRBD1 (5 bases). Trimming cost V 5 bases and J 5 bases, with 12 bases left between them. This CDR3 contains 13 residues. CDR1 and CDR2 (germline): SEHNR, FQNEAQ (reference sequence). The CDR3, as DNA: TGTGCCAGCAGCCTCACAGGTCTGACTGAAGCTTTCTTT. It yields the protein CASSLTGLTEAFF. The whole variable domain, filled in from reference TRBV7-9 and TRBJ1-1, reads DTGVSQNPRHKITKRGQNVTFRCDPISEHNRLYWYRQTLGQGPEFLTYFQNEAQLEKSRLLSDRFSAERPKGSFSTLEIQRTEQGDSAMYLCASSLTGLTEAFFGQGTRLTVV.

This clone came up a few times. The chain carries TRBV5-1 and TRBJ1-3; D possibly corresponds to TRBD1 (6 bases). The V gene lost 4 bases and the J gene lost 4 bases, with 15 bases spanning the gap. Germline CDR1 SGHRS, CDR2 YFSETQ. The CDR3 has 15 residues. CDR3 nucleotides: TGCGCCAGCAGCCCACCGGGGGGCTCCGGAAACACCATATATTTT. Translating gives CASSPPGGSGNTIYF.

The sample holds many counts of this clone. The chain employs TRBV19 and TRBJ2-2; 7 nucleotides align to TRBD2. With V trimmed by 5 bases and J by 4 bases, 10 bases remained unmatched. This CDR3 comprises 16 residues. The V gene's germline CDR1 is LNHDA and CDR2 SQIVND (reference sequence). In DNA form, the CDR3 reads TGTGCCAGTAGTCCCCAGCGGGATTGGTCCACCGGGGAGCTGTTTTTT. It is translated as CASSPQRDWSTGELFF.

This clone showed up just a few times. This chain uses TRBV9 with TRBJ1-4, with unresolved D. With 4 bases removed from V and 8 bases from J, the gap between germline ends came to 18 bases. Germline V gene lookup returns CDR1 SGDLS and CDR2 YYNGEE. CDR3 size: 15 residues. The CDR3 protein is CASSTGMTGSEKLFF. In DNA, the CDR3 is TGTGCCAGCAGCACCGGTATGACGGGTTCGGAAAAACTGTTTTTT.

The rearrangement joins TRBV4-2 to TRBJ2-3; weak D call: TRBD2 (6 bases). Looked up from germline, CDR1 is LGHNA and CDR2 is YNFKEQ. The CDR3 totals 16 residues. The V and J ends lost 4 bases and 1 base respectively, with 15 bases between them. DNA for the CDR3: TGTGCCAGCAGCCTCCAGGGAGGCGGGGGCACAGATACGCAGTATTTT. Its protein product is CASSLQGGGGTDTQYF.

This clone was counted a few times. The genes are TRBV15 and TRBJ2-1; 9 nucleotides match TRBD2. Per the germline V gene, CDR1 is LNHNV and CDR2 is YYDKDF (reference sequence). J gave up 7 bases and V 0 bases, and 10 bases lay outside the gene matches. This CDR3 region has 17 residues. The CDR3 DNA sequence: TGTGCCACCAGCAGAGATTTAGCGGGAGCAAAATCAAATGAGCAGTTCTTC. This codes for CATSRDLAGAKSNEQFF.

This clone occurred a few times. The chain recombines TRBV9 with TRBJ1-6; maybe TRBD1 (6 bases). The CDR3 consists of 17 residues. V dropped 3 bases and J dropped 0 bases, with 13 bases sitting between them. Per germline, CDR1 SGDLS and CDR2 YYNGEE. The CDR3 DNA follows: TGTGCCAGCAGCGCCACCGGACAGAGCTCCTATAATTCACCCCTCCACTTT. This translates into CASSATGQSSYNSPLHF.